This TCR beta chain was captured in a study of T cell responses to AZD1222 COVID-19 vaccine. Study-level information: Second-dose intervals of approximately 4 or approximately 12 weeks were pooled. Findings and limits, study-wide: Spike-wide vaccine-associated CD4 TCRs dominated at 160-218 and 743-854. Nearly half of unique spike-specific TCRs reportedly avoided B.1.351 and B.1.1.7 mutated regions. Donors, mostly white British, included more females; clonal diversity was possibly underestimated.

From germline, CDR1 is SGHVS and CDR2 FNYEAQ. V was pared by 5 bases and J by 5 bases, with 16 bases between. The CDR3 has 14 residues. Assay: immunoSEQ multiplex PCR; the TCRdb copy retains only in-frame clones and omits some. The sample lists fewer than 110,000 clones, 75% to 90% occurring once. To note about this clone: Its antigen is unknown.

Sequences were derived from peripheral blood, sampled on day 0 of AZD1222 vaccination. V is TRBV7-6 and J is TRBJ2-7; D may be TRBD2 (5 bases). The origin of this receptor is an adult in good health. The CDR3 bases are TGTGCCAGCAGCCGGGGTAGTGGATGGGACGAGCAGTACTTC. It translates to CASSRGSGWDEQYF.